These 15 T cell receptor beta chains came from one sample sequenced in a study of cytomegalovirus exposure and HLA in healthy donors. The PCR contained 60 Vbeta and 13 Jbeta primers. Sequencing was performed with immunoSEQ multiplex PCR; in TCRdb, only in-frame clones are kept and a portion is missing. The data hold approximately 170,000 clones, with 85% observed a single time. Material: PBMCs. Receptors were obtained from a boy younger than 10 in good health and CMV-seronegative.

This chain joins TRBV2 and TRBJ2-7; tentatively, D is TRBD1 (6 bases). The V gene's germline CDR1 is SNHLY and CDR2 FYNNEI. The germline V and J ends were trimmed by 4 bases and 3 bases, with 13 bases remaining between them. The CDR3 sequence is 14 residues long. CDR3 amino acids: CASSGLRGFYEQYV. As DNA, the CDR3 is TGTGCCAGCAGTGGACTCAGGGGTTTCTACGAGCAGTACGTC.

V usage is TRBV28 and J usage is TRBJ1-5; 10 bases are shared with TRBD1. V lost 5 bases and J lost 6; bases outside the gene matches: 10. The CDR3 has 16 residues. Germline loops: CDR1 MDHEN, CDR2 SYDVKM. The DNA of the CDR3 is TGTGCCAGCAGTGTGTGGGAGGGACAGGGGAGTCAGCCCCAGCATTTT. Amino acid sequence: CASSVWEGQGSQPQHF.

The chain combines TRBV1 with TRBJ2-7; TRBD1 is the table's D call, not checked against the DNA. TRBV1 is a listed pseudogene. The CDR3 runs to 15 residues. The CDR3 loop is CTSSQGGTGVYEQYF. DNA of the CDR3: TGCACCAGCAGCCAAGGGGGGACAGGCGTCTACGAGCAGTACTTC.

The rearrangement uses TRBV7-8 and TRBJ1-6, with unresolved D. This CDR3 is built from 17 residues. Germline CDR1 reads SGHVS; CDR2 reads FQNEAQ. V was pared by 4 bases and J by 2 bases, with 15 bases between. The CDR3, as DNA: TGTGCCAGCAGCTCCTCGAGGATCCTGACCTATAATTCACCCCTCCACTTT. It specifies CASSSSRILTYNSPLHF.

The chain combines TRBV6-5 with TRBJ2-1, with 8 bases fitting TRBD1. Trimming removed 7 bases from V and 8 bases from J; junction bases left unmatched: 13. The CDR3 covers 15 residues. Per the germline V gene, CDR1 is MNHEY and CDR2 is SVGAGI. The CDR3: CASIPGRGRTHEQFF. The CDR3 DNA follows: TGTGCCAGCATCCCGGGCAGGGGGCGCACCCATGAGCAGTTCTTC.

The chain joins TRBV10-3 to TRBJ2-3; D is possibly TRBD1 (7 bases). CDR1 is ENHRY, CDR2 SYGVKD, per germline. This CDR3 contains 19 residues. V lost 4 bases and J lost 4, with 27 bases in between. The CDR3 is CAISARGPEGAEGPDTQYF. CDR3 sequence (DNA): TGTGCCATCAGTGCCCGAGGCCCGGAGGGGGCTGAAGGACCAGATACGCAGTATTTT.

The chain uses TRBV19 and TRBJ1-5; the D gene is possibly TRBD1 (5 bases). CDR3 size: 16 residues. The V end was cut by 5 bases, the J end by 5 bases, with 19 bases between. Germline values: CDR1 LNHDA, CDR2 SQIVND (reference sequence). CDR3 DNA sequence: TGTGCCAGTAGTTCGCATACGAGACAGACCGATCAGCCCCAGCATTTT. Translated, it gives CASSSHTRQTDQPQHF.

CDR3 nucleotides: TGTGCCAGCAGCCAAACGGGACTAGCGGAGACCCAGTACTTC. Translation gives CASSQTGLAETQYF. This chain links TRBV14 with TRBJ2-5; 10 bases are shared with TRBD2. There are 14 residues in the CDR3. The junction had 2 bases not matched to a gene; V was cut back by 2 bases and J by 5 bases. The germline CDR1 and CDR2 sequences are SGHDN and FVKESK.

This clone was seen only a few times. This chain links TRBV5-4 with TRBJ2-7, with TRBD1 as a possible D gene (6 bases). This CDR3 contains 14 residues. The germline V gene encodes CDR1 SGHNT and CDR2 YYREEE (reference sequence). Deletions cut 4 bases from V and 5 bases from J, with 16 bases between. The CDR3 spells CASSPLTGTHEQYF. CDR3 sequence (DNA): TGTGCCAGCAGCCCTCTTACAGGGACCCACGAGCAGTACTTC.

The CDR3 coding sequence is TGTGCCAGCAGCTTAGCGAGTTTGGTGGATGAGCAGTTCTTC. It is translated as CASSLASLVDEQFF. The chain is built from TRBV7-2 and TRBJ2-1; no clear D. Trimming shortened V by 0 bases and J by 8 bases, and 11 bases separated the two germline ends. Germline V gene sequence: CDR1 SGHTA, CDR2 FQGNSA. CDR3 length: 14 amino acids.

The chain recombines TRBV30 with TRBJ1-1; D ambiguous. V was pared by 4 bases and J by 1 base, with 10 bases between. Per germline, CDR1 GTSNPN and CDR2 SVGIG (reference sequence). The CDR3 length is 13 residues. The CDR3 reads CAWTRGGNTEAFF. The CDR3 DNA follows: TGTGCCTGGACCCGGGGAGGGAACACTGAAGCTTTCTTT.

The chain employs TRBV4-2 and TRBJ1-1; 10 nucleotides line up with TRBD1. With V trimmed by 3 bases and J by 3 bases, 4 bases remained unmatched. The CDR3 contains 15 residues. Germline CDR1 reads LGHNA; CDR2 reads YNFKEQ. CDR3 nucleotides: TGTGCCAGCAGCCAGCACGACAGGGGGCACACTGAAGCTTTCTTT. This translates into CASSQHDRGHTEAFF.

This clone is a singleton in its sample. The chain couples TRBV11-3 to TRBJ2-7, with D maybe TRBD2 (6 bases). Germline CDR1 reads SGHNT; CDR2 reads YENEEA. V lost 0 bases, J lost 7 bases, and 10 bases lay in between. The CDR3 runs 13 residues. DNA for the CDR3: TGTGCCAGCAGCTTAGATCTCGGGGGAGAGCAGTACTTC. Protein: CASSLDLGGEQYF.

J is TRBJ1-1 and V is TRBV4-1; tentatively, D is TRBD1 (5 bases). V was shortened by 2 bases and J by 9 bases, with 16 bases between the two germline ends. Germline V gene data show CDR1 as MGHRA and CDR2 as YSYEKL. This CDR3 region has 14 residues. The CDR3 sequence: CASSQPPLRGKAFF. CDR3 nucleotide sequence: TGCGCCAGCAGCCAACCCCCCCTTAGGGGTAAAGCTTTCTTT.

The V call is TRBV10-3, the J call TRBJ2-3, with D hard to call. CDR1 ENHRY and CDR2 SYGVKD come from the germline V gene. This CDR3 has 13 amino acids. The V end was cut by 6 bases, the J end by 2 bases, with 9 bases between. The CDR3 loop reads CAIRASHTDTQYF. The DNA of the CDR3 is TGTGCCATCAGGGCTTCCCACACAGATACGCAGTATTTT.